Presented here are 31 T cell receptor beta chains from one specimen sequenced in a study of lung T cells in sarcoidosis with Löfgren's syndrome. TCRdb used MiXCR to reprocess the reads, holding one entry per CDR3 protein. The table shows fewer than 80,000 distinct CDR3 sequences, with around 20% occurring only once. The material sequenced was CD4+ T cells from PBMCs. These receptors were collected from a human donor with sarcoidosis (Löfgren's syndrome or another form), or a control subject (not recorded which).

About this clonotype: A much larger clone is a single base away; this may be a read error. In DNA form, the CDR3 reads TGTGCCAGCAGGACCCAGACAACTGCGAGCACTGAAGCTTTCTTT. This gives the protein CASRTQTTASTEAFF. This chain uses TRBV28 with TRBJ1-1; no reliable D call. This CDR3 is built from 15 residues. V was trimmed by 6 bases and J by 4 bases, leaving 18 bases between them. Germline V CDR1 and CDR2: MDHEN, SYDVKM.

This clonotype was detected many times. CDR3 loop: CASSSSGGITDTQYF. CDR3 in DNA: TGCGCCAGCAGTTCTAGCGGGGGTATCACAGATACGCAGTATTTT. The rearrangement uses TRBV5-1 and TRBJ2-3, with 10 bases identical to TRBD2. The germline CDR1 and CDR2 sequences are SGHRS and YFSETQ. CDR3 length equals 15 residues. The V gene end was trimmed by 5 bases and the J gene end by 2 bases; junction bases not matched to a gene: 5.

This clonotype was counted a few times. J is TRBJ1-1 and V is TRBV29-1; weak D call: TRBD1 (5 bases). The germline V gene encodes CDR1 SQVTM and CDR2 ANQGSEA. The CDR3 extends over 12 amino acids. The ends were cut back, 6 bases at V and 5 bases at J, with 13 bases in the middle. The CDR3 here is CSVTNGGTEAFF. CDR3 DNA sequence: TGCAGCGTGACAAACGGGGGGACTGAAGCTTTCTTT.

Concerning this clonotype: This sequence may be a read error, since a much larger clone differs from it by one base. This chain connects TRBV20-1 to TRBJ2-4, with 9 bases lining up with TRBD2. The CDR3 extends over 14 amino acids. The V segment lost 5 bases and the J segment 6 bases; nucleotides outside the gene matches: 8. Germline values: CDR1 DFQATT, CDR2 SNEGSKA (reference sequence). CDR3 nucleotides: TGCAGTGCTCCGGGGAGTAGCGGGGGAAACATTCAGTACTTC. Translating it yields CSAPGSSGGNIQYF.

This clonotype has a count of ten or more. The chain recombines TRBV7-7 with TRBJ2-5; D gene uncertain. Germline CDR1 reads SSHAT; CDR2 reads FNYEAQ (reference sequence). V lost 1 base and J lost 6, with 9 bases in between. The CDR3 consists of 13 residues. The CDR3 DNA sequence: TGTGCCAGCAGCTTAGACCAGACGAAGACCCAGTACTTC. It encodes CASSLDQTKTQYF.

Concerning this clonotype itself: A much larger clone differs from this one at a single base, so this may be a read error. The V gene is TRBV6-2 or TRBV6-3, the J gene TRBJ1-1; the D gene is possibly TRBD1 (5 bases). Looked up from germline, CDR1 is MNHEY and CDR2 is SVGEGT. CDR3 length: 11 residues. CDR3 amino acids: CASRVDTEDFF. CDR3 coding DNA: TGTGCCAGCAGGGTGGACACTGAAGATTTCTTT.

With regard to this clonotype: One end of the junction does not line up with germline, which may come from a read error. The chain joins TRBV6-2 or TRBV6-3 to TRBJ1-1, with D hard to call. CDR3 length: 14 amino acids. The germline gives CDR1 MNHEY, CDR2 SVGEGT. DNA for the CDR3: TGTGCCAGCAGTTATCTCCAGATGAACACTGGAGCTTTCTTT. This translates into CASSYLQMNTGAFF.

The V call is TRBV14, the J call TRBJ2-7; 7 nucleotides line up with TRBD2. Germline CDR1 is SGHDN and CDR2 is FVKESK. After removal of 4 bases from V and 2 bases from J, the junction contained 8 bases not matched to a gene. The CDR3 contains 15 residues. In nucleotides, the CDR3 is TGTGCCAGCAGCCCTGGGCCTAGCGGAACCTACGAGCAGTACTTC. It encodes CASSPGPSGTYEQYF.

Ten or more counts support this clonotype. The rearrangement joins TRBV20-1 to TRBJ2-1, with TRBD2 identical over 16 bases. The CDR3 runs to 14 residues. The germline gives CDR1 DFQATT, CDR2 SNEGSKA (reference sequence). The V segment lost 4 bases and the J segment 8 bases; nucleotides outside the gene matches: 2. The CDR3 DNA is TGCAGTGCTATCGGGACTAGCGGGGGGGATGAGCAGTTCTTC. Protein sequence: CSAIGTSGGDEQFF.

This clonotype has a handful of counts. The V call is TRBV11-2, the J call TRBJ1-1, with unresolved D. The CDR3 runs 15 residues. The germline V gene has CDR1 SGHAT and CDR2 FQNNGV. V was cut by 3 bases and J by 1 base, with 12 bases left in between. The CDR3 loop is CASSFEQTWNTEAFF. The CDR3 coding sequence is TGTGCCAGCAGCTTTGAGCAGACATGGAACACTGAAGCTTTCTTT.

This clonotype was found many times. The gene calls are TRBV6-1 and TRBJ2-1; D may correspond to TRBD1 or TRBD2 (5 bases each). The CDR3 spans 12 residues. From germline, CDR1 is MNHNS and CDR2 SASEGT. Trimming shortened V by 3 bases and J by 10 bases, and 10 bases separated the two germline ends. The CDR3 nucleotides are TGTGCCAGCAGTGAGGGGGAAGGGGAGCAGTTCTTC. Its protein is CASSEGEGEQFF.

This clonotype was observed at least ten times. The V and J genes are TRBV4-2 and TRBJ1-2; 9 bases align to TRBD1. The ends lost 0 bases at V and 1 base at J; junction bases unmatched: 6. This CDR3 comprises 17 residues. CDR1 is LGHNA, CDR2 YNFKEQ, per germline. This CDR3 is CASSQEYMTGGNYGYTF. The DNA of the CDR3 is TGTGCCAGCAGCCAAGAGTATATGACAGGGGGTAACTATGGCTACACCTTC.

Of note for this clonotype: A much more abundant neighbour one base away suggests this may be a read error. This chain's CDR3 is CATSRGPPLGATSTGTQYF. The CDR3 DNA follows: TGTGCCACCAGCAGAGGCCCCCCTTTGGGAGCGACTAGCACAGGTACGCAGTATTTT. The chain has TRBV15 and TRBJ2-3, with 7 bases that match TRBD2. This CDR3 has 19 amino acids. Germline V CDR1 and CDR2: LNHNV, YYDKDF (reference sequence).

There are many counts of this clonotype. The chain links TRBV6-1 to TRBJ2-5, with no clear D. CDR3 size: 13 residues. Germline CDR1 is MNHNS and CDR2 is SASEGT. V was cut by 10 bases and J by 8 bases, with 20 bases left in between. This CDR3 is CATAQRQERTQYF. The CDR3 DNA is TGTGCCACCGCTCAACGGCAGGAACGCACCCAGTACTTC.

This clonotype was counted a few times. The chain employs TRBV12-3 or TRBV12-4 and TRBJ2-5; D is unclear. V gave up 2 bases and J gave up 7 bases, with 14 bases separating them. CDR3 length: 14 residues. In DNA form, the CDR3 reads TGTGCCAGCAGTTTATCCCGCTGGCTTGGGACCCAGTACTTC. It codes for CASSLSRWLGTQYF.

CDR3 region: CASCGGLAGYNEQFF. CDR3 coding DNA: TGTGCCAGCTGTGGGGGACTAGCGGGGTACAATGAGCAGTTCTTC. The V gene is TRBV2, the J gene TRBJ2-1; 13 nucleotides match TRBD2. Unmatched junction bases numbered 5, after V lost 8 bases and J lost 4 bases. Germline assignment: CDR1 SNHLY and CDR2 FYNNEI. The CDR3 sequence is 15 residues long. The full variable domain, with the rest looked up from reference TRBV2 and TRBJ2-1, is EPEVTQTPSHQVTQMGQEVILRCVPISNHLYFYWYRQILGQKVEFLVSFYNNEISEKSEIFDDQFSVERPDGSNFTLKIRSTKLEDSAMYFCASCGGLAGYNEQFFGPGTRLTVL.

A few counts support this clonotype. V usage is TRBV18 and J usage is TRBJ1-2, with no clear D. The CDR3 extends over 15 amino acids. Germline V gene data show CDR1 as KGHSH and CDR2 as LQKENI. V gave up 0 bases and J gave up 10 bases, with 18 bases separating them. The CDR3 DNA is TGTGCCAGCTCACCACCGAAGATGACTGGAAGCGACTACACCTTC. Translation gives CASSPPKMTGSDYTF. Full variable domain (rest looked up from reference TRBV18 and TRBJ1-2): NAGVMQNPRHLVRRRGQEARLRCSPMKGHSHVYWYRQLPEEGLKFMVYLQKENIIDESGMPKERFSAEFPKEGPSILRIQQVVRGDSAAYFCASSPPKMTGSDYTFGSGTRLTVV.

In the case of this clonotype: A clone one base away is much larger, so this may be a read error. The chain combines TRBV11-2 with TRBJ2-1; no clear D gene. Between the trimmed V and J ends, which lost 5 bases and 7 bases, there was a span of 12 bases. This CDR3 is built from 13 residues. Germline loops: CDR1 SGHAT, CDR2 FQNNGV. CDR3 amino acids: CASSLKAGNEQFF. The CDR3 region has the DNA TGTGCCAGCAGCCTCAAGGCTGGGAATGAGCAGTTCTTC.

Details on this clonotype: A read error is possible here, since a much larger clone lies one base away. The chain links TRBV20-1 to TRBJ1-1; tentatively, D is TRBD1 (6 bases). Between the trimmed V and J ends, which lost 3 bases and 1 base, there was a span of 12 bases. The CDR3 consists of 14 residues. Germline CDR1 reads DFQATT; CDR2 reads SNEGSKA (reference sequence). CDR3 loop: CSARKGVRNTEAFF. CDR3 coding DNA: TGCAGTGCTAGGAAGGGGGTCAGGAACACTGAAGCTTTCTTT.

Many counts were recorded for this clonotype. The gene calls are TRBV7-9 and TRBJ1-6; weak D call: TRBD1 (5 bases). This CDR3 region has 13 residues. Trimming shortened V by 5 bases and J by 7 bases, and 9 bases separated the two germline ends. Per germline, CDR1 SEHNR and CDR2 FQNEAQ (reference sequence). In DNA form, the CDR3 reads TGTGCCAGCAGCCTACAGGTCAATTCACCCCTCCACTTT. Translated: CASSLQVNSPLHF. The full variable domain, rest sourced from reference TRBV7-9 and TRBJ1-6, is DTGVSQNPRHKITKRGQNVTFRCDPISEHNRLYWYRQTLGQGPEFLTYFQNEAQLEKSRLLSDRFSAERPKGSFSTLEIQRTEQGDSAMYLCASSLQVNSPLHFGNGTRLTVT.

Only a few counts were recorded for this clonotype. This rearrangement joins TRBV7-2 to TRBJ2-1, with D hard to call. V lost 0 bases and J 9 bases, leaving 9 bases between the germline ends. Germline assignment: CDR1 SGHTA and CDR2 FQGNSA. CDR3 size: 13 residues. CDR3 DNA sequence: TGTGCCAGCAGCTTAGCGCAAGCTTTTGAGCAGTTCTTC. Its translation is CASSLAQAFEQFF.

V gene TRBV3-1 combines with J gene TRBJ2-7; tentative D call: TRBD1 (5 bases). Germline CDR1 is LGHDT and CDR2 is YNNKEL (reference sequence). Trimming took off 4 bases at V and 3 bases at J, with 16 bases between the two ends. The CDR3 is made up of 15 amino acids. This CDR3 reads CASSLPPPRDYEQYF. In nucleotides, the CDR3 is TGTGCCAGCAGCCTCCCCCCCCCCAGGGACTACGAGCAGTACTTC.

Here the CDR3 reads CSASGQGISDTQYF. The DNA of the CDR3 is TGCAGTGCTTCGGGACAGGGAATCTCAGATACGCAGTATTTT. The rearrangement uses TRBV20-1 and TRBJ2-3; 9 bases align to TRBD1. The CDR3 spans 14 residues. The J segment lost 4 bases and the V segment lost 5 bases, leaving 7 bases of the junction unmatched. Germline V CDR1 and CDR2: DFQATT, SNEGSKA (reference sequence).

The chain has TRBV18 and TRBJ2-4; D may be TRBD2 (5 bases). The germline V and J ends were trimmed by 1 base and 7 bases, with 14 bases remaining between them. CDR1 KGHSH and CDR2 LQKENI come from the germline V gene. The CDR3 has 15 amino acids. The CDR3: CASSPQGFGVNIQYF. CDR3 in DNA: TGTGCCAGCTCACCACAGGGATTCGGGGTGAACATTCAGTACTTC.

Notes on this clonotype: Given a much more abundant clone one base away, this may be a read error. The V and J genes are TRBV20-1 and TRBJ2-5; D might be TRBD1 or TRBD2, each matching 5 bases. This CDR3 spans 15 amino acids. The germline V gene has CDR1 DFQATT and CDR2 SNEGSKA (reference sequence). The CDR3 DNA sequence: TGCAGTGCTAGAGATAGGGGCACTAGGGGAGAGACCAAGTACTTC. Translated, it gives CSARDRGTRGETKYF.

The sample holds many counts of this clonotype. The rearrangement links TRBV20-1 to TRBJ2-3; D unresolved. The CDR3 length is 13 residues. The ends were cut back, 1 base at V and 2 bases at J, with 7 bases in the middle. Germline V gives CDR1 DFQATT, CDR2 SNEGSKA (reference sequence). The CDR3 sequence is CSARGSPTDTQYF. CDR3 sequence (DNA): TGCAGTGCTAGAGGGTCCCCCACAGATACGCAGTATTTT.

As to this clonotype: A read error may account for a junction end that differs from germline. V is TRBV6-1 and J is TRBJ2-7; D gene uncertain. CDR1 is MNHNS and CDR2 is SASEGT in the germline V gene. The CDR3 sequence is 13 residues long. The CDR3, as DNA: TGTGCCGGCAGTGAATACGCGCCCTACGAGCAGTACTTC. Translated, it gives CAGSEYAPYEQYF.

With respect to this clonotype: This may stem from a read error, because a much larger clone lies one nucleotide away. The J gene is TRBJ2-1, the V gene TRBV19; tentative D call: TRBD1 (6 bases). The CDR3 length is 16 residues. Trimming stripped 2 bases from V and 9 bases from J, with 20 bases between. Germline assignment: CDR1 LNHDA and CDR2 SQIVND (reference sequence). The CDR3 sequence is CASSIQGNTRNSEQFF. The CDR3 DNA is TGTGCCAGTAGTATACAGGGGAACACACGGAACAGTGAGCAGTTCTTC.

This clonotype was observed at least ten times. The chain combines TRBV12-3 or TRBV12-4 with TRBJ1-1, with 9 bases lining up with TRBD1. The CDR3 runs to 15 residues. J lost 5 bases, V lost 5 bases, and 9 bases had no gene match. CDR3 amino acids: CASSPRTGAITEAFF. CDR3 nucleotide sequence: TGTGCCAGCAGTCCCCGGACAGGGGCGATAACTGAAGCTTTCTTT.

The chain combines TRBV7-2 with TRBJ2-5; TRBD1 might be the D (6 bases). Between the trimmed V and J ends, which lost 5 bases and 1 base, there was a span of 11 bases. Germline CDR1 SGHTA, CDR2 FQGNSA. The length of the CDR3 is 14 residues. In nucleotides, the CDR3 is TGTGCCAGCAGCCTCCGGACAGTCCAAGAGACCCAGTACTTC. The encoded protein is CASSLRTVQETQYF.

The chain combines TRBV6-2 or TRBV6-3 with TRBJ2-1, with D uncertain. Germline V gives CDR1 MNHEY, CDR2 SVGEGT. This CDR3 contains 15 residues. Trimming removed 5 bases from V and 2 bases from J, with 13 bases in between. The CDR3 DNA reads TGTGCCAGCAGTCACGGCACCCACGCCTACAATGAGCAGTTCTTC. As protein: CASSHGTHAYNEQFF.